Listed below are T cell receptor beta chains from one sample, sequenced in a study of T-cell memory formation after mild COVID-19. TCRdb redid the calling of the 5' RACE reads with MiXCR, one entry per CDR3 protein. The profile shows about 190,000 distinct CDR3 sequences, roughly 30% of them singletons. The sequenced sample consisted of PBMCs or a T cell subset sorted from them (not recorded which). Source of these receptors: an adult woman who had mild COVID-19 (a few samples of this study predate the infection). Cell type and time point are not known. Each CDR3 is given with its conserved first and last residue. The D gene is left open where the match is weak. Part of the rows lack a size; the others show once, few, many or a class for expanded clones.

length: 19; size: -; D: TRBD2; J: TRBJ2-7; V: TRBV7-2; CDR3: CASSSRTSGGSGKSYEQYF; DNA: TGTGCCAGCAGCTCAAGGACTAGCGGGGGGTCCGGGAAATCCTACGAGCAGTACTTC
length: 14; size: few; D: -; J: TRBJ2-5; V: TRBV7-2; CDR3: CASSPRTGVETQYF; DNA: TGTGCCAGCAGCCCCCGCACGGGAGTAGAGACCCAGTACTTC
length: 16; size: -; D: -; J: TRBJ2-1; V: TRBV7-9; CDR3: CASSLASGTSGHEQFF; DNA: TGTGCCAGCAGCTTAGCGTCCGGGACTTCCGGCCATGAGCAGTTCTTC
length: 16; size: -; D: -; J: TRBJ1-1; V: TRBV11-3; CDR3: CASISGGADMNTEAFF; DNA: TGTGCCAGCATCTCGGGGGGCGCAGATATGAACACTGAAGCTTTCTTT
length: 16; size: -; D: -; J: TRBJ2-1; V: TRBV7-2; CDR3: CASSPGGTTRGNEQFF; DNA: TGTGCCAGCAGCCCGGGCGGGACAACCCGCGGCAATGAGCAGTTCTTC
length: 15; size: few; D: -; J: TRBJ2-2; V: TRBV5-1; CDR3: CASSHWTVNTGELFF; DNA: TGCGCCAGCAGCCACTGGACAGTGAACACCGGGGAGCTGTTTTTT
length: 13; size: -; D: -; J: TRBJ1-1; V: TRBV5-4; CDR3: CASSSNRITEAFF; DNA: TGTGCCAGCAGCTCGAATCGTATCACTGAAGCTTTCTTT
length: 13; size: few; D: -; J: TRBJ2-5; V: TRBV24-1; CDR3: CATSDLEGGTQYF; DNA: TGTGCCACCAGTGATTTGGAGGGCGGGACCCAGTACTTC
length: 13; size: few; D: TRBD2; J: TRBJ2-2; V: TRBV6-6; CDR3: CASRTSDTGELFF; DNA: TGTGCCAGCAGAACTAGCGACACCGGGGAGCTGTTTTTT
length: 17; size: many; D: TRBD2; J: TRBJ2-1; V: TRBV7-2; CDR3: CASSLAPSGTSLNEQFF; DNA: TGTGCCAGCAGCTTAGCCCCTTCCGGGACTAGCCTCAATGAGCAGTTCTTC
length: 15; size: -; D: TRBD1; J: TRBJ2-3; V: TRBV24-1; CDR3: CATSATGGTADTQYF; DNA: TGTGCCACCAGTGCGACAGGGGGCACCGCAGATACGCAGTATTTT
length: 16; size: -; D: TRBD2; J: TRBJ2-2; V: TRBV7-3; CDR3: CASSLNSGANTGELFF; DNA: TGTGCCAGCAGCTTGAACAGCGGGGCGAACACCGGGGAGCTGTTTTTT
length: 14; size: few; D: -; J: TRBJ2-7; V: TRBV14; CDR3: CASSPRLSSYEQYF; DNA: TGTGCCAGCAGCCCAAGATTGAGCTCCTACGAGCAGTACTTC
length: 18; size: few; D: -; J: TRBJ1-3; V: TRBV20-1; CDR3: CSASRGPTYSLSGNTIYF; DNA: TGCAGTGCTAGTAGGGGACCTACTTACTCCCTCTCTGGAAACACCATATATTTT
length: 15; size: -; D: -; J: TRBJ2-5; V: TRBV12-3/TRBV12-4; CDR3: CASSLGLWGQETQYF; DNA: TGTGCCAGCAGCCTGGGGCTATGGGGGCAAGAGACCCAGTACTTC
length: 15; size: few; D: -; J: TRBJ1-5; V: TRBV3-1; CDR3: CASSQEHSLNQPQHF; DNA: TGTGCCAGCAGCCAAGAACACAGCCTCAATCAGCCCCAGCATTTT
length: 16; size: -; D: -; J: TRBJ2-3; V: TRBV5-4; CDR3: CASSRLEGPAADTQYF; DNA: TGTGCCAGCAGCCGCCTTGAGGGGCCCGCTGCAGATACGCAGTATTTT
length: 14; size: -; D: -; J: TRBJ2-2; V: TRBV6-2/TRBV6-3; CDR3: CASKGSGLTGELFF; DNA: TGTGCCAGCAAAGGGAGCGGACTCACCGGGGAGCTGTTTTTT
length: 15; size: -; D: TRBD1; J: TRBJ2-7; V: TRBV4-1; CDR3: CASSQVEQGAYEQYF; DNA: TGCGCCAGCAGCCAAGTCGAACAGGGGGCATACGAGCAGTACTTC
length: 15; size: -; D: TRBD2; J: TRBJ2-7; V: TRBV9; CDR3: CASSPLPGLASEQYF; DNA: TGTGCCAGCAGCCCCCTGCCGGGACTAGCTTCCGAGCAGTACTTC
length: 15; size: few; D: -; J: TRBJ2-3; V: TRBV7-9; CDR3: CASSIGGGVGDTQYF; DNA: TGTGCCAGCAGCATAGGAGGAGGGGTCGGGGATACGCAGTATTTT
length: 15; size: -; D: TRBD1; J: TRBJ1-5; V: TRBV7-3; CDR3: CASGLDRVGNQPQHF; DNA: TGTGCCAGCGGCCTAGACAGGGTTGGCAATCAGCCCCAGCATTTT
length: 13; size: -; D: TRBD1; J: TRBJ2-7; V: TRBV7-3; CDR3: CASSATGSYEQYF; DNA: TGTGCCAGCAGCGCGACAGGGTCCTACGAGCAGTACTTC
length: 14; size: few; D: TRBD1; J: TRBJ2-7; V: TRBV6-2/TRBV6-3; CDR3: CASSPGTGSHEQYF; DNA: TGTGCCAGCAGCCCCGGGACAGGGAGCCACGAGCAGTACTTC
length: 18; size: -; D: -; J: TRBJ1-2; V: TRBV12-3/TRBV12-4; CDR3: CASSLDTAGRRGNYGYTF; DNA: TGTGCCAGCAGTTTAGATACAGCGGGGCGTAGGGGTAACTATGGCTACACCTTC
length: 14; size: few; D: TRBD1; J: TRBJ2-5; V: TRBV14; CDR3: CASSQTGGQETQYF; DNA: TGTGCCAGCAGTCAGACAGGGGGTCAAGAGACCCAGTACTTC
length: 15; size: -; D: -; J: TRBJ2-6; V: TRBV12-3/TRBV12-4; CDR3: CASSSRGGGANVLTF; DNA: TGTGCCAGCAGTTCAAGGGGTGGCGGGGCCAACGTCCTGACTTTC
length: 15; size: few; D: -; J: TRBJ2-7; V: TRBV12-3/TRBV12-4; CDR3: CASSFGSIWLYEQYF; DNA: TGTGCCAGCAGTTTCGGGTCTATCTGGCTCTACGAGCAGTACTTC
length: 10; size: few; D: -; J: TRBJ1-1; V: TRBV19; CDR3: CATGRTEAFF; DNA: TGTGCCACAGGTAGAACTGAAGCTTTCTTT
length: 17; size: few; D: -; J: TRBJ2-3; V: TRBV7-8; CDR3: CASSLASLARRGGTQYF; DNA: TGTGCCAGCAGCTTAGCGTCCCTAGCACGCCGGGGAGGTACGCAGTATTTT
length: 16; size: few; D: TRBD1; J: TRBJ2-7; V: TRBV7-8; CDR3: CASSLEFGTGSYEQYF; DNA: TGTGCCAGCAGCTTAGAGTTTGGGACAGGGTCCTACGAGCAGTACTTC
length: 17; size: few; D: -; J: TRBJ2-2; V: TRBV14; CDR3: CASSQVRDGANTGELFF; DNA: TGTGCCAGCAGCCAAGTCCGGGACGGGGCGAACACCGGGGAGCTGTTTTTT
length: 19; size: few; D: TRBD1; J: TRBJ1-5; V: TRBV12-3/TRBV12-4; CDR3: CASSLAGTGGDPSNQPQHF; DNA: TGTGCCAGCAGTTTGGCCGGGACAGGGGGAGACCCCAGCAATCAGCCCCAGCATTTT
length: 16; size: -; D: TRBD2; J: TRBJ2-1; V: TRBV7-2; CDR3: CASSKWGREGRNEQFF; DNA: TGTGCCAGCAGCAAATGGGGCCGGGAGGGCCGCAATGAGCAGTTCTTC
length: 12; size: -; D: -; J: TRBJ2-7; V: TRBV12-3/TRBV12-4; CDR3: CASSFQYYEQYF; DNA: TGTGCCAGCAGTTTCCAGTACTACGAGCAGTACTTC
length: 16; size: -; D: -; J: TRBJ1-1; V: TRBV5-1; CDR3: CASSLAVQGKNTEAFF; DNA: TGCGCCAGCAGCTTGGCAGTCCAGGGGAAAAACACTGAAGCTTTCTTT
length: 16; size: few; D: TRBD2; J: TRBJ2-1; V: TRBV11-2; CDR3: CASSLETGLAGSEQFF; DNA: TGTGCCAGCAGCCTCGAAACGGGACTAGCGGGATCTGAGCAGTTCTTC
length: 14; size: -; D: -; J: TRBJ1-4; V: TRBV18; CDR3: CASSPLSDNEKLFF; DNA: TGTGCCAGCTCACCACTTTCGGACAACGAAAAACTGTTTTTT
length: 13; size: -; D: -; J: TRBJ1-2; V: TRBV18; CDR3: CASLEAGNYGYTF; DNA: TGTGCCAGCCTGGAGGCAGGGAACTATGGCTACACCTTC
length: 13; size: -; D: -; J: TRBJ1-5; V: TRBV7-9; CDR3: CASSLALGQPQHF; DNA: TGTGCCAGCAGCTTAGCGCTGGGGCAGCCCCAGCATTTT
length: 16; size: -; D: TRBD1; J: TRBJ1-2; V: TRBV9; CDR3: CASSVARDRGRHGYTF; DNA: TGTGCCAGCAGCGTAGCTAGGGACAGGGGAAGGCATGGCTACACCTTC
length: 17; size: few; D: TRBD2; J: TRBJ2-5; V: TRBV5-6; CDR3: CASSWRSGGLVGETQYF; DNA: TGTGCCAGCAGTTGGCGTAGCGGGGGCCTCGTAGGAGAGACCCAGTACTTC
length: 16; size: -; D: TRBD2; J: TRBJ2-1; V: TRBV7-9; CDR3: CASSHSGGSGDNEQFF; DNA: TGTGCCAGCAGCCACTCCGGGGGTAGCGGGGACAATGAGCAGTTCTTC
length: 16; size: -; D: TRBD2; J: TRBJ2-5; V: TRBV3-1; CDR3: CASSQDTSGNQETQYF; DNA: TGTGCCAGCAGCCAAGATACTAGCGGGAACCAAGAGACCCAGTACTTC
length: 16; size: -; D: -; J: TRBJ2-7; V: TRBV15; CDR3: CATSRDPQGRIYEQYF; DNA: TGTGCCACCAGCAGAGATCCCCAGGGGAGGATCTACGAGCAGTACTTC
length: 14; size: -; D: -; J: TRBJ1-1; V: TRBV7-9; CDR3: CASSLAAGNTEAFF; DNA: TGTGCCAGCAGCTTAGCGGCAGGGAACACTGAAGCTTTCTTT
length: 14; size: -; D: -; J: TRBJ1-2; V: TRBV20-1; CDR3: CSARTSVADQRYTF; DNA: TGCAGTGCTAGAACCTCTGTTGCGGATCAGCGGTACACCTTC
length: 8; size: few; D: -; J: TRBJ2-3; V: TRBV7-9; CDR3: CASSTQYF; DNA: TGTGCCAGCTCGACGCAGTATTTT
length: 16; size: -; D: -; J: TRBJ2-7; V: TRBV5-8; CDR3: CASSLVWTTGSYEQYF; DNA: TGTGCCAGCAGCTTGGTATGGACTACCGGATCCTACGAGCAGTACTTC
length: 14; size: -; D: -; J: TRBJ2-5; V: TRBV5-1; CDR3: CASSPTGSEETQYF; DNA: TGCGCCAGCAGTCCGACAGGTTCGGAAGAGACCCAGTACTTC
length: 16; size: -; D: TRBD2; J: TRBJ2-7; V: TRBV3-1; CDR3: CASSPPGTSGDLEQYF; DNA: TGTGCCAGCAGCCCCCCCGGGACTAGCGGGGACCTCGAGCAGTACTTC
length: 12; size: few; D: -; J: TRBJ1-2; V: TRBV7-2; CDR3: CASSLYAYGYTF; DNA: TGTGCCAGCAGCTTATATGCATATGGCTACACCTTC